This T cell receptor (beta chain) was identified during a study of OX40 agonist ivuxolimab in advanced cancers. For context, the study as a whole: Ivuxolimab was an agonistic, fully human IgG2 monoclonal antibody directed against OX40 (CD134), a costimulatory receptor. Intravenous ivuxolimab was administered to patients every 2 weeks at six dose levels: 0.01, 0.1, 0.3, 1.5, 3 and 10 mg/kg. Of the 50 to 55 dose-escalation patients, hepatocellular carcinoma was present in about 20, melanoma in roughly 15, renal cell carcinoma in 9 and head and neck cancer in 9. In the dose-escalation cohort, 82.7% of patients were male, and the mean age was roughly 60 years, with a range of about 23 to 85. Patients were allowed to have had prior anti-PD-1, anti-PD-L1 or anti-CTLA-4 therapy, and 40% of the dose-escalation patients had previously received checkpoint inhibitors. Three dose-escalation patients achieved partial responses, one with hepatocellular carcinoma and two with cutaneous melanoma. Peripheral TCRbeta sequencing was intended to test whether TCR sequence diversity was altered and clonal T-cell expansion was caused by ivuxolimab. The monotherapy dose-escalation portion (N of about 52 patients) of the phase I ivuxolimab trial is reported in the paper.

Genomic DNA was extracted from sorted cells for sequencing of the TCRbeta CDR3 region. TCRbeta CDR3 regions were sequenced using the immunoSEQ Assay. As stored in TCRdb, this immuneACCESS dataset retains in-frame rearrangements with V and J assigned. A fraction of the clones does not appear; measured against another copy, unresolved V genes explain less than half of the discrepancy, and the remainder lacks a known reason. The sample includes around 60,000 clones, with more than 65% observed a single time. The ten biggest clones cover roughly 6.3% of the sample. The trial excluded patients who had a history of autoimmune disease or were on systemic immunosuppression. In every dose cohort, peripheral blood was drawn for TCR sequencing at baseline, cycle 4 day 1, and cycle 7 day 1. The samples were taken from a phase I, first-in-human, multicenter, open-label dose-escalation trial of ivuxolimab. Adults with locally advanced or metastatic head and neck squamous cell, hepatocellular, melanoma or renal cell carcinoma were enrolled in the trial. Before TCR sequencing, CD4+ T cells and CD8+ T cells from peripheral blood were sorted into separate populations.

A note on this clone: It has no known antigen specificity. No base quality information exists; no much larger clone differs at one position.

The germline V gene gives CDR1 as SGHRS and CDR2 as YFSETQ. V loses 0 bases, J loses 7 bases, and the germline ends lie 7 bases apart. The CDR3 has 12 amino acids, counting the end cysteine and phenylalanine. The sequence is cut down to CDR3 DNA, 36 bases in frame from base 1. The investigation overall reported the following: Low levels of normalized T-cell clonal expansion were also seen in some patients who did not respond. Which antigens the clonally expanded peripheral T cells were specific for was not determined. After ivuxolimab, expanded clones were on average more numerous among CD8+ T cells than among CD4+ T cells. Clonal expansion of both CD4+ and CD8+ blood T cells was observed from baseline to week 6 at doses 0.1 to 3.0 mg/kg. In the 0.1-3.0 mg/kg groups, partial responders had among the lowest normalized peripheral clonal expansion, particularly in CD8+ T cells.

The sequence was obtained from an adult with an advanced solid tumor such as melanoma, head and neck, liver or kidney cancer. The sample was CD4+ or CD8+ T cells sorted from blood, taken in a trial of the OX40 agonist ivuxolimab. The chain uses TRBV5-1 and TRBJ1-1, with no confident D gene call. The sequenced DNA is TGCGCCAGCAGCTTGGTCGGCTTTGAAGCTTTCTTT. Protein translation: CASSLVGFEAFF.